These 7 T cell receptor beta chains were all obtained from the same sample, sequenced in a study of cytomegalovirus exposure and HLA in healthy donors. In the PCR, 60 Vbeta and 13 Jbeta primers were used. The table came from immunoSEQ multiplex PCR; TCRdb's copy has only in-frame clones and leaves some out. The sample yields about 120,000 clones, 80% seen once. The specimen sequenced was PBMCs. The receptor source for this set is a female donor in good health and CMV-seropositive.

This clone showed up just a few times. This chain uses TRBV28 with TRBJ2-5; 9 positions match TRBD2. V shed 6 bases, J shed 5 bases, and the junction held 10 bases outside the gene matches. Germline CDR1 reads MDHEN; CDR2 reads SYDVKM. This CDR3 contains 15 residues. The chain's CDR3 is CASSRGGGGGETQYF. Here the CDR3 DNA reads TGTGCCAGCAGCCGCGGCGGGGGGGGCGGGGAGACCCAGTACTTC.

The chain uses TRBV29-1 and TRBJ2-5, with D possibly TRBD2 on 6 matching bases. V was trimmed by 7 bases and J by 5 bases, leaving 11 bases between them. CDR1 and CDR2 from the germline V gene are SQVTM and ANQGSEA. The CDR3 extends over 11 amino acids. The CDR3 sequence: CSGAGYETQYF. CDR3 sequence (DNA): TGCAGCGGGGCGGGGTACGAGACCCAGTACTTC.

The CDR3, as DNA: TGTGCCTGGAAGAGAGGCGGGGGGGCCCAAGATACGCAGTATTTT. Translated: CAWKRGGGAQDTQYF. The chain recombines TRBV30 with TRBJ2-3, with 9 nucleotides matching TRBD2. The germline V gene encodes CDR1 GTSNPN and CDR2 SVGIG (reference sequence). V was pared by 4 bases and J by 5 bases, with 10 bases of the junction left unmatched. The CDR3 extends over 15 amino acids.

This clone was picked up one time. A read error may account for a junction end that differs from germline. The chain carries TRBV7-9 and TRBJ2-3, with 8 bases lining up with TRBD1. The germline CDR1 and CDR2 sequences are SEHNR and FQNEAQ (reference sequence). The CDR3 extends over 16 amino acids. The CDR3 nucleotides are TGTGCCAGCAGCTTAGGCCCAGGGGGCGGGACAGGTACGCAGTATTTT. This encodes CASSLGPGGGTGTQYF. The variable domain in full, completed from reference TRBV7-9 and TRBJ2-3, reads DTGVSQNPRHKITKRGQNVTFRCDPISEHNRLYWYRQTLGQGPEFLTYFQNEAQLEKSRLLSDRFSAERPKGSFSTLEIQRTEQGDSAMYLCASSLGPGGGTGTQYFGPGTRLTVL.

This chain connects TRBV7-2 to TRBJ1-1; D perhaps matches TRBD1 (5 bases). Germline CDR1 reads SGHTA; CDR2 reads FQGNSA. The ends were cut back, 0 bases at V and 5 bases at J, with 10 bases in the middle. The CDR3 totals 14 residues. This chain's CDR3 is CASSLAQGETEAFF. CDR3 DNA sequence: TGTGCCAGCAGCTTAGCTCAGGGTGAGACTGAAGCTTTCTTT.

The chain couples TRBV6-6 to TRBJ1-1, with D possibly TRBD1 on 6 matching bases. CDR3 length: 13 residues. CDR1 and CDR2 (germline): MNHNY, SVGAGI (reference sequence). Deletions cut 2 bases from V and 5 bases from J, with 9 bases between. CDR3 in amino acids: CASSYGGRTEAFF. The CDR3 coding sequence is TGTGCCAGCAGTTACGGGGGCAGGACTGAAGCTTTCTTT.

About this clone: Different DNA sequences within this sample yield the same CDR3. Here the CDR3 reads CASSGQGATEAFF. DNA of the CDR3: TGTGCCAGCAGTGGACAGGGGGCGACTGAAGCTTTCTTT. The chain couples TRBV2 to TRBJ1-1; 10 bases line up with TRBD1. Germline loops: CDR1 SNHLY, CDR2 FYNNEI. J was trimmed by 5 bases and V by 4 bases; bases with no gene match: 1. This CDR3 contains 13 residues. The whole variable domain, filled in from reference TRBV2 and TRBJ1-1, reads EPEVTQTPSHQVTQMGQEVILRCVPISNHLYFYWYRQILGQKVEFLVSFYNNEISEKSEIFDDQFSVERPDGSNFTLKIRSTKLEDSAMYFCASSGQGATEAFFGQGTRLTVV.